This T cell receptor (beta chain) was recovered during a study of human T cells and chemical hapten exposure. Study summary: Slight volume differences across pooled libraries mainly accounted for varying per-sample TCR yields.

The library tagged individual cDNA molecules with unique molecular identifiers. TCRdb re-called the RACE reads with MiXCR, one entry per CDR3 protein. The table has over 45,000 distinct CDR3 sequences, around 4.5% seen once; the top ten hold about 1.5%. Sample time point: healthy volunteer bleed at 2 weeks. The authors extracted total RNA from unfractionated whole blood. Germline CDR1 reads KGHDR; CDR2 reads SFDVKD. V lost 5 bases and J lost 9, with 16 bases in between. The CDR3 extends over 14 amino acids. This clonotype was observed at least ten times. The sequenced sample consisted of whole blood. The chain has TRBV24-1 and TRBJ2-1, with D perhaps matching TRBD1 (6 bases). This TCR came from a female donor in good health. Some clones in this sample may be carry-over from other donors' samples. The CDR3 region is CATSAAGERGEQFF. CDR3 nucleotide sequence: TGTGCCACCAGTGCGGCAGGGGAACGGGGTGAGCAGTTCTTC.